This TCR beta chain stems from a study of T cell changes during pregnancy in multiple sclerosis. The CDR3 spans 16 residues. V was pared by 1 base and J by 8 bases, with 19 bases between. The germline V gene encodes CDR1 MGHRA and CDR2 YSYEKL. Only in-frame clones appear in the TCRdb table, and some are missing; sequencing was by immunoSEQ multiplex PCR. The sample records more than 45,000 clones, roughly 92% being singletons. This receptor was taken from a female donor in good health, enrolled as a control in a pregnancy study. The sequences come from CD4+ T cells from peripheral blood mononuclear cells, collected in the second trimester of pregnancy. This chain links TRBV4-1 with TRBJ2-3; D is perhaps TRBD2 (6 bases). As DNA, the CDR3 is TGCGCCAGCAGCCAAGTCTGGAGGGCCCCCATTCGTACGCAGTATTTT. It translates to CASSQVWRAPIRTQYF.